This TCR beta chain was recorded in a study of beta chain features in type 1 diabetes (dated by TCRdb to 2016 to 2019). Study-level background: Patients and healthy donors did not differ in mean age, gender distribution, total cell number or subset yield. Across all samples, some 99 million sorted cells were examined, and cell number per subset correlated strongly with RNA yield. Naive and central memory subsets were obtained from all 30 or so donors, but regulatory and stem cell-like memory subsets were isolated from only 8 patients and roughly 8 healthy donors. The study compared TCRB repertoires of sorted circulating CD4+ T cell subsets between recently diagnosed type 1 diabetes patients and matched healthy donors. Study-wide conclusions, independent of this receptor: PCR might favor shorter templates, but patient and control samples were amplified and corrected together, so any skew would affect both groups equally. Type 1 diabetes patients showed a moderate but significant shortening of TCRB CDR3 length in all four CD4+ subsets. Patients with type 1 diabetes made fewer insertions and deleted more nucleotides at VDJ recombination sites, implying thymic rearrangement abnormalities. Only small numbers of individuals were included in the HLA sub-analyses, which left unresolved whether HLA type had any influence on TCRB rearrangement. Naive, central memory and regulatory TCRB repertoires appeared to be more similar among patients than among healthy donors. Because cDNA rather than genomic DNA was sequenced, highly expressing activated cells could have been over-represented, although no difference in activation and CD3 levels was found between groups.

The entire amount of isolated RNA was reverse transcribed using the High Capacity cDNA Reverse Transcription Kit, so the sequenced TCRB transcripts were expressed ones. Survey-depth immunoSEQ sequencing was performed on stem cell-like memory T cell samples, with an average of roughly 990,000 total reads per sample. Sorted cells were lysed in RLT buffer, and RNA was extracted using DNase-treated RNeasy Micro or Mini kits according to cell number. To prevent cross-contamination, each cell subset was processed individually, whereas patient and healthy donor samples were processed jointly. The immunoSEQ multiplex PCR was used to amplify TCRB sequences from cDNA, generating 87-bp fragments that spanned the CDR3 region. The amplicons were sequenced using the Illumina HiSeq platform. The authors' analysis ran thus. PCR bias was computationally corrected using synthetic template baselines, reads within Hamming distance 2 were collapsed, and singletons that could not be merged were discarded. By aligning reads against IMGT, V, D and J genes, CDR3 length, and insertions or deletions at six rearrangement sites were assigned. Within each subset, clonotype counts were normalized to the number of sorted cells before true diversity and Gini coefficients were calculated with the tcR R package. Repertoire sharing was quantified using the overlap coefficient calculated on TCRB nucleotide sequences. In TCRdb, the immuneACCESS table is reduced to in-frame sequences with V and J assigned. These tables do not hold every clone; where another copy was compared, an unresolved V gene accounts for under half, and the others remain unexplained. From that table come the V and J calls and clone size; the DNA was used to work out D and trimming. This sample has some 99,000 clones in its table, and under 40% of those were observed once. In total, the top ten clones hold 0.065% of the sample.

A single peripheral blood draw of approximately 110 mL on average was collected from each donor into heparinised tubes. Naive, central memory, regulatory and stem cell-like memory CD4+ T cells were sorted on a BD FACSAria II using a panel including CD45RO, CCR7, CD25, CD127, CD95 and CD27. A purity above 95% was achieved for all sorted populations. PBMCs were isolated right away by Lymphoprep density gradient centrifugation and were stained directly, without culture. To minimize batch effects, samples were stained and sorted in pairs, one healthy donor with one patient per experiment. Note on this clone: No antigen is known for it. Base qualities are not provided; no much larger clone lies one nucleotide away.

The TCR sequence derives from a woman aged 18-29 years in good health. The material sequenced was stem cell memory CD4+ T cells from blood. In the paper's terms, the cell subset or site label means: stem cell-like memory CD4+ T cells.

Here is the DNA: TGTGCCAGTAATAACAGGGGGCTTCGCAATGAGCAGTTCTTC. Translated, it gives CASNNRGLRNEQFF. The rearrangement joined TRBV19 to TRBJ2-1; TRBD1 lines up with 9 middle nucleotides. The CDR3 starts with the cysteine, ends with the phenylalanine, and has 14 residues. Here the CDR3 DNA is all that survives: 42 bases in frame from base 1. CDR1 and CDR2, looked up from the germline V gene (reference sequence), are LNHDA and SQIVND. Trimmed from V: 7 bases; trimmed from J: 6 bases; junction bases lacking a gene match: 7.